Shown below are 13 T cell receptor beta chains from a single sample sequenced in a study of T cell repertoires in ileal Crohn's disease. Before sorting, lamina propria lymphocytes were separated from surgical specimens by density gradient. TCRdb keeps only in-frame clones here, not all; method: immunoSEQ multiplex PCR. There are thousands of clones in the sample; 90% occur only once, and 2% to 2.5% lies in the top ten. Sequencing input: CD4+ T cells sorted from the ileum. Receptor source: an adult with Crohn's disease.

The chain couples TRBV15 to TRBJ1-4; D is perhaps TRBD1 (5 bases). This CDR3 comprises 13 residues. Germline CDR1 LNHNV, CDR2 YYDKDF (reference sequence). V was shortened by 8 bases and J by 8 bases, with 15 bases between the two germline ends. In DNA form, the CDR3 reads TGTGCCACCTCCGCAGGGCGTATCGAAAAACTGTTTTTT. Translating gives CATSAGRIEKLFF.

This clone has only a few counts. DNA of the CDR3: TGTGCCAGCTCGAAGCGGGGGGGCGACATTCAGTACTTC. Its translation: CASSKRGGDIQYF. The chain is built from TRBV5-8 and TRBJ2-4, with 10 positions matching TRBD2. CDR3 length: 13 residues. J was trimmed by 8 bases and V by 7 bases; bases with no gene match: 6. The germline V gene encodes CDR1 SGHTS and CDR2 YDEGEE.

This clone was observed a single time. The chain combines TRBV28 with TRBJ2-5; 7 bases align to TRBD1. Unmatched junction bases numbered 10, after V lost 4 bases and J lost 5 bases. The CDR3 covers 15 residues. CDR1 is MDHEN and CDR2 is SYDVKM in the germline V gene. The CDR3 bases are TGTGCCAGCAGTTCTACCCGAACAGGGGTGGAGACCCAGTACTTC. Its translation: CASSSTRTGVETQYF.

V gene TRBV19 combines with J gene TRBJ2-5; 9 bases fit TRBD2. Trimming at V came to 8 bases and at J to 1 base, leaving 5 bases not matched to a gene. The germline CDR1 and CDR2 sequences are LNHDA and SQIVND (reference sequence). The CDR3 has 14 amino acids. Here the CDR3 reads CASRRGGAQETQYF. The CDR3 nucleotides are TGTGCCAGTCGGCGCGGGGGGGCCCAAGAGACCCAGTACTTC.

This rearrangement joins TRBV30 to TRBJ2-5, with 12 positions matching TRBD1. From germline, CDR1 is GTSNPN and CDR2 SVGIG (reference sequence). J was trimmed by 5 bases and V by 7 bases; bases with no gene match: 5. The CDR3 sequence is 13 residues long. The CDR3 reads CAYGTGGSETQYF. In DNA form, the CDR3 reads TGTGCCTACGGGACAGGGGGCTCGGAGACCCAGTACTTC.

CDR3 DNA sequence: TGTGCCAGTTGGGACAGGGCTATCAATGAGCAGTTCTTC. This codes for CASWDRAINEQFF. The chain is built from TRBV6-6 and TRBJ2-1; 9 bases agree with TRBD1. V dropped 9 bases and J dropped 6; count of bases not matched to a gene: 6. The CDR3 spans 13 residues. Per the germline V gene, CDR1 is MNHNY and CDR2 is SVGAGI (reference sequence).

V usage is TRBV5-1 and J usage is TRBJ2-2; D ambiguous. The CDR3 spans 15 residues. Germline V gives CDR1 SGHRS, CDR2 YFSETQ. V shed 0 bases and J shed 0 bases, with 6 bases lying between them. The DNA of the CDR3 is TGCGCCAGCAGCTTGGACAAATCGAACACCGGGGAGCTGTTTTTT. Its protein is CASSLDKSNTGELFF.

V is TRBV7-3 and J is TRBJ2-1, with TRBD2 matching 10 bases. The CDR3 is 16 residues long. V shed 2 bases and J 5 bases; nucleotides not matched to a gene: 6. Germline V CDR1 and CDR2: SGHTA, FQGTGA. The CDR3 loop reads CASSLDPAGGNNEQFF. CDR3 DNA: TGTGCCAGCAGCTTAGACCCAGCGGGAGGGAACAATGAGCAGTTCTTC.

The rearrangement links TRBV15 to TRBJ2-5; 7 bases agree with TRBD1. The CDR3 extends over 14 amino acids. Losses at the gene ends were 1 base for V and 3 bases for J; bases not matched to a gene: 2. CDR1 and CDR2 from the germline V gene are LNHNV and YYDKDF (reference sequence). DNA of the CDR3: TGTGCCACCAGCAGAGGACAGGGAAAAGAGACCCAGTACTTC. This encodes CATSRGQGKETQYF. Drawing the rest from reference TRBV15 and TRBJ2-5, the complete variable domain is DAMVIQNPRYQVTQFGKPVTLSCSQTLNHNVMYWYQQKSSQAPKLLFHYYDKDFNNEADTPDNFQSRRPNTSFCFLDIRSPGLGDTAMYLCATSRGQGKETQYFGPGTRLLVL.

V is TRBV10-3 and J is TRBJ2-5; TRBD2 agrees at 10 bases. The V gene end was trimmed by 4 bases and the J gene end by 2 bases; junction bases not matched to a gene: 1. CDR1 ENHRY and CDR2 SYGVKD come from the germline V gene. The CDR3 sequence is 14 residues long. CDR3 residues: CAISGTSGQETQYF. CDR3 in DNA: TGTGCCATCAGTGGGACTAGCGGACAAGAGACCCAGTACTTC.

The chain couples TRBV18 to TRBJ2-2, with D possibly matching TRBD1 (6 bases). Germline values: CDR1 KGHSH, CDR2 LQKENI. Trimming removed 6 bases at V and 5 bases at J, with 13 bases between. The length of the CDR3 is 14 residues. The CDR3 region has the DNA TGTGCCAGCTCTCCTCTCGGACAGACCGGGGAGCTGTTTTTT. Amino acids: CASSPLGQTGELFF.

The chain links TRBV18 to TRBJ1-2; D remains ambiguous. The germline V and J ends were trimmed by 4 bases and 8 bases, with 17 bases remaining between them. Per germline, CDR1 KGHSH and CDR2 LQKENI. The CDR3 is 14 residues long. CDR3 in DNA: TGTGCCAGCTCACTTCCAACCGAGGTACGGGGCTACACCTTC. It encodes CASSLPTEVRGYTF.

In the case of this clone: The same CDR3 also results from other DNA sequences found in this sample. The chain combines TRBV4-2 with TRBJ2-1; the match to TRBD2 covers 8 bases. V was pared by 3 bases and J by 2 bases, with 15 bases of the junction left unmatched. This CDR3 comprises 19 residues. Germline CDR1 is LGHNA and CDR2 is YNFKEQ. Here the CDR3 DNA reads TGTGCCAGCAGCCAGGGGGGGGGATCGGCGGGGGGCCCCTACAATGAGCAGTTCTTC. This codes for CASSQGGGSAGGPYNEQFF.